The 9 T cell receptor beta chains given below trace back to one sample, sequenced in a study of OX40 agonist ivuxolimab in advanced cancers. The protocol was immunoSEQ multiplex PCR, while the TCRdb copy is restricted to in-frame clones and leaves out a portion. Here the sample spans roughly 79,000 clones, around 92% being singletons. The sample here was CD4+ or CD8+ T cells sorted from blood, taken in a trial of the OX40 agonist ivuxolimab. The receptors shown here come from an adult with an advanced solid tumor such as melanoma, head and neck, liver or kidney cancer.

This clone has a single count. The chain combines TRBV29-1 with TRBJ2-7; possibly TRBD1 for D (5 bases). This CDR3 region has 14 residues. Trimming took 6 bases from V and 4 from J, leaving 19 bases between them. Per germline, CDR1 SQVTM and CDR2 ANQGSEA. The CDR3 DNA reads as TGCAGCGTCTCCTATACAGGTTTGGGGTACGAGCAGTACTTC. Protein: CSVSYTGLGYEQYF.

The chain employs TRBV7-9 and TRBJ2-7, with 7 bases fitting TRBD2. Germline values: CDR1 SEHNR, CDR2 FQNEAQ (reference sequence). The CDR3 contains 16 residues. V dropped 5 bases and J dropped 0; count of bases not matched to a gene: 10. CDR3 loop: CASSPGSRTSSYEQYF. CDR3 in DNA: TGTGCCAGCAGCCCTGGCAGTAGGACTAGCTCCTACGAGCAGTACTTC.

CDR3 nucleotide sequence: TGTGCCAGCAGTGTCGATGCCCCGGGTGAGCAGTTCTTC. Encoded protein: CASSVDAPGEQFF. The chain has TRBV6-1 and TRBJ2-1, with no clear D. CDR1 MNHNS and CDR2 SASEGT come from the germline V gene. The CDR3 is made up of 13 amino acids. Trimming removed 4 bases at V and 9 bases at J, with 13 bases between.

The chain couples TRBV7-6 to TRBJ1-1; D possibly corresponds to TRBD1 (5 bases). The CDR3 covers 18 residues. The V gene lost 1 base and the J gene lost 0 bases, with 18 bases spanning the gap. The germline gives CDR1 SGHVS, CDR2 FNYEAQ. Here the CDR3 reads CASSLVKGPYRMNTEAFF. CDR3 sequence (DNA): TGTGCCAGCAGCTTAGTAAAGGGGCCGTACCGCATGAACACTGAAGCTTTCTTT.

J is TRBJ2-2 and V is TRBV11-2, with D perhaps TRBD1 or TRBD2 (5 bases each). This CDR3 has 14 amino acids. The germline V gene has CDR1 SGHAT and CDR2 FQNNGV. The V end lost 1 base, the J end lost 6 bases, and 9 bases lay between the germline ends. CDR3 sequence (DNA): TGTGCCAGCAGCTTAGCCCGGGGCGCCGGGGAGCTGTTTTTT. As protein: CASSLARGAGELFF.

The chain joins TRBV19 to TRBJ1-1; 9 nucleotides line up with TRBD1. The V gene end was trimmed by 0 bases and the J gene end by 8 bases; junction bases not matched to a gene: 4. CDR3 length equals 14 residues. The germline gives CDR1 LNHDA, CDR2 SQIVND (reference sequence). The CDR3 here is CASSIEGTGREAFF. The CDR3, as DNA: TGTGCCAGTAGTATAGAGGGGACAGGGCGAGAAGCTTTCTTT.

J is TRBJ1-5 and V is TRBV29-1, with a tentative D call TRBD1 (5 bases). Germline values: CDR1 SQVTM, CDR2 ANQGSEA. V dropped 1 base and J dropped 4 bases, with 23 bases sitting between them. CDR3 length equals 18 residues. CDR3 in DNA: TGCAGCGTTGAAGGGGTGGGAGAGCAGGGAAGCCGAAATCAGCCCCAGCATTTT. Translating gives CSVEGVGEQGSRNQPQHF.

CDR3 sequence reads: CASSYPAGEGQGTQYF. DNA of the CDR3: TGTGCCAGCAGTTACCCGGCGGGAGAGGGGCAAGGAACCCAGTACTTC. This chain joins TRBV6-6 and TRBJ2-5; 7 nucleotides align to TRBD2. J gave up 8 bases and V 2 bases, and 14 bases lay outside the gene matches. CDR3 length: 16 amino acids. The germline CDR1 and CDR2 sequences are MNHNY and SVGAGI (reference sequence).

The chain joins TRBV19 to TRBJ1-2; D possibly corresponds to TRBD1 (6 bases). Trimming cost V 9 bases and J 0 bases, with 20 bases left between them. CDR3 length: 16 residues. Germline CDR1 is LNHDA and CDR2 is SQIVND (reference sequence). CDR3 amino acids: CASLRTVAISNYGYTF. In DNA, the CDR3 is TGTGCCAGCCTCAGGACAGTCGCGATCTCTAACTATGGCTACACCTTC.